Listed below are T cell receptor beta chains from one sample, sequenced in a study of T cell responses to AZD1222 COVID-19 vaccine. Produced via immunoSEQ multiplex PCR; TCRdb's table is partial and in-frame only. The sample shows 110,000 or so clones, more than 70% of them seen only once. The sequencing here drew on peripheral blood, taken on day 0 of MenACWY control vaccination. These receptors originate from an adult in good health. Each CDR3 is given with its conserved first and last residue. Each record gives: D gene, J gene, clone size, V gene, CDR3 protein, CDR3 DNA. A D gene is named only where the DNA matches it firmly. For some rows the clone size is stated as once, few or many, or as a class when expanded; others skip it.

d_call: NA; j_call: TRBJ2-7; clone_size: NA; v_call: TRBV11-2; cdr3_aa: CASSPNSVNEQYF; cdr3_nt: TGTGCCAGCAGCCCTAATTCGGTAAACGAGCAGTACTTC
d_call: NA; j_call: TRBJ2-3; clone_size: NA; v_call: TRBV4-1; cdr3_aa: CASSQRGDTQYF; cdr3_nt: TGCGCCAGCAGCCAGAGAGGGGATACGCAGTATTTT
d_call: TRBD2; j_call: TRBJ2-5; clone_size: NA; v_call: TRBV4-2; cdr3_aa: CASSPGLAGGLETQYF; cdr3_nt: TGTGCCAGCAGCCCGGGACTAGCGGGGGGCTTGGAGACCCAGTACTTC
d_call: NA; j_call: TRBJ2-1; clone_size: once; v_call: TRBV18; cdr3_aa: CASSPRDGYNEQFF; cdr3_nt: TGTGCCAGCTCACCACGCGACGGCTACAATGAGCAGTTCTTC
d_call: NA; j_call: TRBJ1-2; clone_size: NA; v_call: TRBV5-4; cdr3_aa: CASSFSGGGYGYTF; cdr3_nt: TGTGCCAGCAGCTTTTCGGGCGGGGGCTATGGCTACACCTTC
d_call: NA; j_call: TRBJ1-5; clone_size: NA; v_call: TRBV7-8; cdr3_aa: CASTVTVNQPQHF; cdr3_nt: TGTGCCAGCACCGTGACAGTCAATCAGCCCCAGCATTTT
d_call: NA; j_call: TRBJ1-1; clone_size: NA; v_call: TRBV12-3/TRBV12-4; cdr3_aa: CASSVVGTEAFF; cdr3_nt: TGTGCCAGCAGTGTGGTGGGCACTGAAGCTTTCTTT
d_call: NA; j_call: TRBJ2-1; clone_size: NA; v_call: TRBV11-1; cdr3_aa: CASSLAGPYNEQFF; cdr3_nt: TGTGCCAGCAGCTTAGCGGGGCCTTACAATGAGCAGTTCTTC
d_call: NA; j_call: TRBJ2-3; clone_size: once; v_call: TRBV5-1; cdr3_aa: CASSLGQRTDTQYF; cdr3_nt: TGCGCCAGCAGCTTGGGGCAGCGCACAGATACGCAGTATTTT
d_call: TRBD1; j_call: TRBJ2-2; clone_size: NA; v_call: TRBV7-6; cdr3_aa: CASSVIDRAVNTGELFF; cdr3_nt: TGTGCCAGCAGCGTAATCGACAGGGCAGTAAACACCGGGGAGCTGTTTTTT
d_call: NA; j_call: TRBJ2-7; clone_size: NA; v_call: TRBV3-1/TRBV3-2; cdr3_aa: CASSQAWTGEYEQYF; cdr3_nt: TGTGCCAGCAGCCAAGCCTGGACGGGGGAGTACGAGCAGTACTTC
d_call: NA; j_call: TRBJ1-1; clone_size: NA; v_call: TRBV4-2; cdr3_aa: CASSQGAGGVAEAFF; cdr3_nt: TGTGCCAGCAGCCAAGGAGCTGGGGGAGTCGCTGAAGCTTTCTTT
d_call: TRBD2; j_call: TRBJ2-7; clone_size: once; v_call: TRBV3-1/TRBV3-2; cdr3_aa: CASSQGSGGEFLVSYEQYF; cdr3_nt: TGTGCCAGCAGCCAAGGGAGCGGGGGGGAATTTTTAGTCTCCTACGAGCAGTACTTC
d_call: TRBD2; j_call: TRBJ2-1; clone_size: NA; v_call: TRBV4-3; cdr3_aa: CASRQTGTRSVNEQFF; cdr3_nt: TGCGCCAGCAGACAAACCGGGACTAGATCGGTGAATGAGCAGTTCTTC
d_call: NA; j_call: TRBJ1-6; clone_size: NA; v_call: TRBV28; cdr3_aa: CASSLGTGGSNSPLHF; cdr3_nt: TGTGCCAGCAGTTTGGGAACCGGGGGATCGAATTCACCCCTCCACTTT
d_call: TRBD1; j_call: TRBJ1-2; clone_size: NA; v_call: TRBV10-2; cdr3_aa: CASRATDRGLNDTF; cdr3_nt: TGCGCCAGCAGAGCTACTGACAGGGGGCTAAACGACACCTTC
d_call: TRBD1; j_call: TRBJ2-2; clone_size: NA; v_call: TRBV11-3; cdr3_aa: CASSPHRTGTGLPGELFF; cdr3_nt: TGTGCCAGCAGCCCTCATAGGACCGGGACAGGTTTACCCGGGGAGCTGTTTTTT
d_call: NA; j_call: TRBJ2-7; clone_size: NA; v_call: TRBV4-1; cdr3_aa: CASSPVVGAPSSYEQYF; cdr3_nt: TGCGCCAGCAGCCCGGTGGTGGGGGCCCCCAGCTCCTACGAGCAGTACTTC
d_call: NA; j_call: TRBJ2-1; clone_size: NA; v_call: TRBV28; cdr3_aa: CASSLSAFEDNEQFF; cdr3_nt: TGTGCCAGCAGTTTATCGGCGTTTGAGGACAATGAGCAGTTCTTC
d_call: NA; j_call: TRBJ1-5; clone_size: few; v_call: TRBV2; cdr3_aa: CASSGVNSNQPQHF; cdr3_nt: TGTGCCAGCAGTGGGGTTAATAGCAATCAGCCCCAGCATTTT
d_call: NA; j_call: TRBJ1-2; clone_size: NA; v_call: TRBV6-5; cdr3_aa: CASKFRAVVNYGYTF; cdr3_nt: TGTGCCAGCAAGTTTCGGGCAGTCGTGAACTATGGCTACACCTTC
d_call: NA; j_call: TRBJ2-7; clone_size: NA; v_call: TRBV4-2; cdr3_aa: CASSQGDRDFAYEQYF; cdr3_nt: TGTGCCAGCAGCCAAGGTGACCGGGACTTCGCCTACGAGCAGTACTTC
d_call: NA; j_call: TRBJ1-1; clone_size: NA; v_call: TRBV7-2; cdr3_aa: CASSLGSGDTEAFF; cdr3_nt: TGTGCCAGCAGCTTAGGGAGTGGGGACACTGAAGCTTTCTTT
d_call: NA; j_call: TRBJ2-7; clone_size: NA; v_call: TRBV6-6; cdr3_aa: CASTHTVGYEQYF; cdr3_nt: TGTGCCAGCACCCACACGGTGGGGTACGAGCAGTACTTC
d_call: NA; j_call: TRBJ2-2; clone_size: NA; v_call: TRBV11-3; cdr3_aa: CASSLNTHTGELFF; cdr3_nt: TGTGCCAGCAGCTTAAACACTCACACCGGGGAGCTGTTTTTT
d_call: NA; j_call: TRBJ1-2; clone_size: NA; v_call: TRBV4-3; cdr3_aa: CASSQEMVTSFYGYTF; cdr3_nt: TGCGCCAGCAGCCAAGAGATGGTAACAAGCTTCTATGGCTACACCTTC
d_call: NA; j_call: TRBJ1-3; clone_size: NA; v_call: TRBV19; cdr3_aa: CASSIPAGGSGNTIYF; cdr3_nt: TGTGCCAGTAGTATTCCGGCAGGTGGATCTGGAAACACCATATATTTT
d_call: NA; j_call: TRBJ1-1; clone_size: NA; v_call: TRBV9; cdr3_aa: CASSDSVTGANTEAFF; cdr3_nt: TGTGCCAGCAGCGACTCTGTGACAGGAGCGAACACTGAAGCTTTCTTT
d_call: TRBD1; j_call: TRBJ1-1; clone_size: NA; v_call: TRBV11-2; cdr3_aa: CASSSTGTGGFTEAFF; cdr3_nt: TGTGCCAGCAGTTCCACCGGGACAGGGGGCTTCACTGAAGCTTTCTTT
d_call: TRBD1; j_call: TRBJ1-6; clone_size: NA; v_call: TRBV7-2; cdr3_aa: CASSSQGAPLHF; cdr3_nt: TGTGCCAGCAGCTCCCAGGGGGCCCCCCTCCACTTT
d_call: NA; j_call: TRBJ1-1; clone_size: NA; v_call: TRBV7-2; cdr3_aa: CASSLVGLRLNTEAFF; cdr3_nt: TGTGCCAGCAGCTTAGTGGGGTTACGATTGAACACTGAAGCTTTCTTT
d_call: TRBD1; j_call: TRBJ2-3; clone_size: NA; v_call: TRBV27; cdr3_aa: CASSFRDRDTDTQYF; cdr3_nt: TGTGCCAGCAGTTTCAGGGACAGGGACACAGATACGCAGTATTTT
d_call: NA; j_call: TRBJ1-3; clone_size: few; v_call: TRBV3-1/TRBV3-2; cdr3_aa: CASSLSSGNTIYF; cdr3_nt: TGTGCCAGCAGCCTAAGCTCTGGAAACACCATATATTTT
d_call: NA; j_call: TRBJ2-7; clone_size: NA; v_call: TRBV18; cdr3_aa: CASSPPTRADEQYF; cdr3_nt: TGTGCCAGCTCACCACCGACAAGGGCCGACGAGCAGTACTTC
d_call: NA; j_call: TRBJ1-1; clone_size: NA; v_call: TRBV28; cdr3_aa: CASSSSGTEAFF; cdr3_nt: TGTGCCAGCAGTTCGTCCGGCACTGAAGCTTTCTTT
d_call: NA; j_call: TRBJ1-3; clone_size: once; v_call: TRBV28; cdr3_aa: CASSLPGASSGNTIYF; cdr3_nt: TGTGCCAGCAGTTTACCAGGGGCGTCATCTGGAAACACCATATATTTT
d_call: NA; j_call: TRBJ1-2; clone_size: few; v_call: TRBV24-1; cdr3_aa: CATSDLWGNYGYTF; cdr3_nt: TGTGCCACCAGTGATTTATGGGGAAACTATGGCTACACCTTC
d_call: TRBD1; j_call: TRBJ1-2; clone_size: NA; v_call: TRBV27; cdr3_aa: CASSMTGTDAFTYGYTF; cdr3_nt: TGTGCCAGCAGTATGACCGGGACAGACGCCTTTACCTATGGCTACACCTTC
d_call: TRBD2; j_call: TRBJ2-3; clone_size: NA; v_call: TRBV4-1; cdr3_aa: CASSQDLVAGGRVADTQYF; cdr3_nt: TGCGCCAGCAGCCAAGATCTGGTAGCGGGGGGGCGAGTGGCAGATACGCAGTATTTT
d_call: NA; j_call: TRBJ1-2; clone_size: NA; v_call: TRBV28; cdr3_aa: CASSSVRGPRPNYGYTF; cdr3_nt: TGTGCCAGCAGTTCGGTCAGGGGTCCCAGGCCTAACTATGGCTACACCTTC
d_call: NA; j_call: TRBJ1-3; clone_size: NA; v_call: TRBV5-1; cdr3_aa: CASSLNSGGTGNTIYF; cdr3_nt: TGCGCCAGCAGCCTCAACTCGGGGGGAACAGGAAACACCATATATTTT
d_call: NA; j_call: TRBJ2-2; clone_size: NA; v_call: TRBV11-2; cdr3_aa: CASSPRAALRGELFF; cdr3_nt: TGTGCCAGCAGCCCCCGGGCCGCCTTGCGGGGGGAGCTGTTTTTT
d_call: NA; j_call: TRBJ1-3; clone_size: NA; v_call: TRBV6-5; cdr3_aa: CASSYRQGNTIYF; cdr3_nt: TGTGCCAGCAGTTACAGACAGGGAAACACCATATATTTT
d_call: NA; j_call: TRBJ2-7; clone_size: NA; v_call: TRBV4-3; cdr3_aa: CASSQSRQEAYEQYF; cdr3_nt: TGCGCCAGCAGCCAATCCCGACAGGAAGCCTACGAGCAGTACTTC
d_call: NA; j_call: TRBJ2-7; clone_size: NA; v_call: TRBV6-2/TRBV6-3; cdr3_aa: CASSSRDRSSYEQYF; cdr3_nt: TGTGCCAGCAGTTCCCGAGACAGGTCCTCCTACGAGCAGTACTTC
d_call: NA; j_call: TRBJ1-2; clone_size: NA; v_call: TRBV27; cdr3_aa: CASSLDSFYGYTF; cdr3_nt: TGTGCCAGCAGTTTAGACAGCTTCTATGGCTACACCTTC
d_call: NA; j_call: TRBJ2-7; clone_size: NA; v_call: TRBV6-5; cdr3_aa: CALKTDGTYEQYF; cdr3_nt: TGTGCCTTGAAGACGGACGGTACCTACGAGCAGTACTTC
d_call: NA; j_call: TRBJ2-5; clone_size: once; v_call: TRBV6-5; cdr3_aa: CASSYSGGAVVETQYF; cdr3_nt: TGTGCCAGCAGTTACTCTGGGGGCGCGGTAGTAGAGACCCAGTACTTC
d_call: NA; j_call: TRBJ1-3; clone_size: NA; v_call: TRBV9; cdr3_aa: CASSVVAQTVYSGNTIYF; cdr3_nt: TGTGCCAGCAGCGTAGTGGCCCAGACAGTCTACTCTGGAAACACCATATATTTT
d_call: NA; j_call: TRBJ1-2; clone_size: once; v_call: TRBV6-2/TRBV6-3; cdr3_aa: CASSYSTGVGYTF; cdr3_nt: TGTGCCAGCAGTTACTCGACAGGAGTCGGCTACACCTTC
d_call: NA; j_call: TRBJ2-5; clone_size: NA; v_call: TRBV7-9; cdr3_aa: CASNLIPGETQYF; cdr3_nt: TGTGCCAGCAACCTAATTCCGGGGGAGACCCAGTACTTC
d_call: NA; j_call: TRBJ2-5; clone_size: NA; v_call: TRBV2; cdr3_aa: CASRVLQETQYF; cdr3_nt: TGTGCCAGCAGGGTCTTACAAGAGACCCAGTACTTC
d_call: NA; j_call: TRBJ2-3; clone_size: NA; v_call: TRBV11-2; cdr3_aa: CASSLGWQSDTQYF; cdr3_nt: TGTGCCAGCAGCTTAGGTTGGCAGTCTGATACGCAGTATTTT
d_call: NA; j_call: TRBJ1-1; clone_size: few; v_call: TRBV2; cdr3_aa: CASRRGSGSMNTEAFF; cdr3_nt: TGTGCCAGCAGGAGGGGGTCAGGGTCTATGAACACTGAAGCTTTCTTT
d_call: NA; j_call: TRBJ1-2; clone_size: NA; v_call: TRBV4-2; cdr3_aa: CASSPSGAGGLMTF; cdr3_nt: TGTGCCAGCAGCCCGTCTGGCGCAGGTGGGCTAATGACCTTC
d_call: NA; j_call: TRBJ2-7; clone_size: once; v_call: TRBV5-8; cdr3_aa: CASSSTFTYEQYF; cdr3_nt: TGTGCCAGCAGCTCCACTTTCACCTACGAGCAGTACTTC
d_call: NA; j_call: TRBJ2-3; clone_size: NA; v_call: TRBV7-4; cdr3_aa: CASIPIRPRPSTDTQYF; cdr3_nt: TGTGCCAGCATCCCTATCCGACCGCGACCTAGCACAGATACGCAGTATTTT
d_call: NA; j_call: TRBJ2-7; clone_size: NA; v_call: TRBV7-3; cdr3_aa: CASSRSGVNHEQYF; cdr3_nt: TGTGCCAGCAGTAGGTCCGGGGTCAACCACGAGCAGTACTTC
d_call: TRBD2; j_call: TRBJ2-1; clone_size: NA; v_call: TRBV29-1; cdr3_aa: CSAPGLAYTDEQFF; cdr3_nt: TGCAGCGCCCCGGGACTAGCATATACCGATGAGCAGTTCTTC
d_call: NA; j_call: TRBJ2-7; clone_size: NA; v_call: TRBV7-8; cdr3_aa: CASIPRGGGLYEQYF; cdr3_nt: TGTGCCAGCATCCCTAGGGGGGGCGGCCTCTACGAGCAGTACTTC